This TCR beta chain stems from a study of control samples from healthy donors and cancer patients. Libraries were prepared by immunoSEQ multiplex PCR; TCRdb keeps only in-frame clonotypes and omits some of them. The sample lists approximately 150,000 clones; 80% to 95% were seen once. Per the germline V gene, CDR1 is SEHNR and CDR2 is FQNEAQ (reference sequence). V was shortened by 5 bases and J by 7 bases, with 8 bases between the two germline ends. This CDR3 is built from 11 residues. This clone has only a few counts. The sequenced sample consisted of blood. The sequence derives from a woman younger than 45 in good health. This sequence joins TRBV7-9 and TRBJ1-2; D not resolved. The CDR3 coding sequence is TGTGCCAGCAGCGGCGGATCTGGCTACACCTTC. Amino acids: CASSGGSGYTF.